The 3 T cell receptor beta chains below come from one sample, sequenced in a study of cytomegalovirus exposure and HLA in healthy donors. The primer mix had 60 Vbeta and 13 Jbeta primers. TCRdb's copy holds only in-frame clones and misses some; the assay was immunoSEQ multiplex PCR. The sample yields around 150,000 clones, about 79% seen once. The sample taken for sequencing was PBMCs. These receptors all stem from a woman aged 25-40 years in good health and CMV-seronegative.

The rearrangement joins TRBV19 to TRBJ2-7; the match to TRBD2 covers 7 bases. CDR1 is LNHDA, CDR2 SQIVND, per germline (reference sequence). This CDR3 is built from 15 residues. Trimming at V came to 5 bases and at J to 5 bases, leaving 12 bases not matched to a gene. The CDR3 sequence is CASSGARGDFNEQYF. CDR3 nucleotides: TGTGCCAGTAGTGGGGCTCGGGGGGACTTCAACGAGCAGTACTTC.

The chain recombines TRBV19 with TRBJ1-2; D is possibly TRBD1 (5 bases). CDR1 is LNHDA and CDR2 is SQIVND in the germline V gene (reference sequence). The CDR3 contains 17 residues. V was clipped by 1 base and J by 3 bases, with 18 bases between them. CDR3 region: CASSIAGGAPRDYGYTF. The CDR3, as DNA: TGTGCCAGTAGTATAGCGGGAGGGGCCCCGAGGGACTATGGCTACACCTTC.

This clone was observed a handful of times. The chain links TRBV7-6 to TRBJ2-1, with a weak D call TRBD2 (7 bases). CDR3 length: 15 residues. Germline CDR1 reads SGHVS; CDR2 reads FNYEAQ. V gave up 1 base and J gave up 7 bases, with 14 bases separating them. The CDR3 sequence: CASSLGGGGGNEQFF. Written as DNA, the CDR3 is TGTGCCAGCAGCTTAGGAGGGGGGGGCGGGAATGAGCAGTTCTTC.